This section outlines one TCR beta chain sequence together with its context. Its antigen is unidentified. The data were obtained in a study of shared clonotypes between healthy human individuals. Study overall: A donor's plate count was three for CD4 naive and three for CD4 memory; CD8 naive had two and CD8 memory one.

V was pared by 4 bases and J by 0 bases, with 25 bases between. In germline, CDR1 is SQVTM, CDR2 ANQGSEA. The CDR3 has 18 amino acids. Sequenced by immunoSEQ multiplex PCR; TCRdb stores in-frame clones only, minus some. The sample yields fewer than 1.6 million clones, roughly 98.5% seen once. General observations from the study: Memory subsets generally showed lower estimated richness than naive subsets. Between several donors, naive CD4 clonotypes were shared at a level of about 5%.

This TCR was sampled from a man aged 25-40 years in good health. The sequenced sample was naive CD4+ T cells sorted from blood. Subset of the sample: CD45RA+ positively selected. The J gene is TRBJ2-7, the V gene TRBV29-1; D may be TRBD1 or TRBD2 (5 bases each). The CDR3 sequence: CSVGRHKRGNTISYEQYF. CDR3 DNA sequence: TGCAGCGTTGGACGTCATAAGAGGGGAAACACCATCTCCTACGAGCAGTACTTC.